A single sample gave rise to the 18 T cell receptor beta chains below, sequenced in a study of shared clonotypes between healthy human individuals. Clones were sequenced by immunoSEQ multiplex PCR, and TCRdb holds only the in-frame ones, with some missing. The data contain millions of clones, 85% to 95% of them seen just once; the ten biggest clones take up roughly 1.7%. Naive CD8 cells were CD45RO-negative, positively selected for CCR7, excluding terminally differentiated effector memory CD45RA+ cells. Input material: naive CD8+ T cells from PBMCs. Every receptor here comes from a man aged 18 to 35 in good health. Some clones in this sample may be carry-over from other donors' samples.

As to this clone: The sample carries other DNA sequences with the same CDR3. CDR3 bases: TGTGCCAGCAGCCGCGACAGGGAAGAGACCCAGTACTTC. Translating gives CASSRDREETQYF. This chain uses TRBV7-6 with TRBJ2-5; TRBD1 aligns across 7 bases. The CDR3 sequence is 13 residues long. V dropped 5 bases and J dropped 3; count of bases not matched to a gene: 3. Germline V gives CDR1 SGHVS, CDR2 FNYEAQ.

This clone was seen just once. The V and J genes are TRBV15 and TRBJ2-1; no firm D call. Germline V CDR1 and CDR2: LNHNV, YYDKDF (reference sequence). CDR3 length equals 14 residues. V lost 5 bases, J lost 1 base, and 9 bases lay in between. The CDR3 nucleotides are TGTGCCACCAGCTACGACCGTTCCTACAATGAGCAGTTCTTC. Its translation: CATSYDRSYNEQFF.

The J gene is TRBJ2-1, the V gene TRBV25-1; TRBD2 is a possible D gene (5 bases). The CDR3 loop spans 12 amino acids. Trimming took 5 bases from V and 12 from J, leaving 14 bases between them. Germline CDR1 is MGHDK and CDR2 is SYGVNS. CDR3 nucleotide sequence: TGTGCCAGCAGTTCCGGATCCGAGGGGCAGTTCTTC. This gives the protein CASSSGSEGQFF.

V and J are TRBV14 and TRBJ1-3; no definite D call. V lost 8 bases to trimming and J lost 4 bases, with 0 bases between them. Germline loops: CDR1 SGHDN, CDR2 FVKESK. The CDR3 spans 9 residues. The CDR3 DNA sequence: TGTGCCAGCGGAAACACCATATATTTT. This translates into CASGNTIYF. Together with reference TRBV14 and TRBJ1-3, the CDR3 gives the full variable domain: EAGVTQFPSHSVIEKGQTVTLRCDPISGHDNLYWYRRVMGKEIKFLLHFVKESKQDESGMPNNRFLAERTGGTYSTLKVQPAELEDSGVYFCASGNTIYFGEGSWLTVV.

The V call is TRBV4-3, the J call TRBJ1-4; D unclear. The germline V gene has CDR1 LGHNA and CDR2 YSLEER. V was trimmed by 4 bases and J by 8 bases, leaving 11 bases between them. The CDR3 is 13 amino acids. The CDR3: CASSPGRGEKLFF. As DNA, the CDR3 is TGCGCCAGCAGCCCGGGCCGAGGGGAAAAACTGTTTTTT.

This chain uses TRBV7-9 with TRBJ2-1, with D possibly matching TRBD2 (6 bases). Germline CDR1 SEHNR, CDR2 FQNEAQ (reference sequence). The CDR3 contains 16 residues. Trimming stripped 5 bases from V and 3 bases from J, with 17 bases between. The CDR3 region has the DNA TGTGCCAGCAGCCCACCGGAGGGTCAGGGCTACAATGAGCAGTTCTTC. It codes for CASSPPEGQGYNEQFF.

This chain connects TRBV2 to TRBJ2-5; D possibly corresponds to TRBD1 (6 bases). The CDR3 has 15 amino acids. V lost 6 bases and J 2 bases, leaving 16 bases between the germline ends. Germline V gene lookup returns CDR1 SNHLY and CDR2 FYNNEI. The chain's CDR3 is CASRPGQIDQETQYF. In DNA, the CDR3 is TGTGCCAGCAGGCCCGGACAGATCGATCAAGAGACCCAGTACTTC. Based on the CDR3 plus reference TRBV2 and TRBJ2-5, the full variable domain is EPEVTQTPSHQVTQMGQEVILRCVPISNHLYFYWYRQILGQKVEFLVSFYNNEISEKSEIFDDQFSVERPDGSNFTLKIRSTKLEDSAMYFCASRPGQIDQETQYFGPGTRLLVL.

The rearrangement links TRBV4-2 to TRBJ2-1, with 8 bases identical to TRBD1. The junction had 2 bases not matched to a gene; V was cut back by 5 bases and J by 5 bases. This CDR3 has 13 amino acids. The germline CDR1 and CDR2 sequences are LGHNA and YNFKEQ. The CDR3 spells CASSWDRNNEQFF. As DNA, the CDR3 is TGTGCCAGCAGCTGGGACAGGAACAATGAGCAGTTCTTC.

The chain carries TRBV29-1 and TRBJ1-4; D uncertain. The CDR3 loop spans 13 amino acids. The V gene's germline CDR1 is SQVTM and CDR2 ANQGSEA. Trimming left V 4 bases short and J 8 bases short, with 14 bases between. The CDR3 loop reads CSVGTALKEKLFF. The DNA of the CDR3 is TGCAGCGTTGGTACAGCCCTTAAGGAAAAACTGTTTTTT.

The rearrangement uses TRBV27 and TRBJ2-3, with D perhaps assigned TRBD1 or TRBD2 (6 bases each). Trimming took off 3 bases at V and 0 bases at J, with 10 bases between the two ends. The V gene's germline CDR1 is MNHEY and CDR2 SMNVEV (reference sequence). The length of the CDR3 is 15 residues. The CDR3 nucleotides are TGTGCCAGCAGTTTGGGGGGCTCGAGCACAGATACGCAGTATTTT. Its translation: CASSLGGSSTDTQYF.

The chain is built from TRBV28 and TRBJ2-3, with TRBD2 as a possible D gene (5 bases). The germline gives CDR1 MDHEN, CDR2 SYDVKM. This CDR3 is 13 amino acids long. V lost 6 bases, J lost 5 bases, and 12 bases lay in between. CDR3 DNA sequence: TGTGCCAGCAGCCCGACCCGGGGAGATACGCAGTATTTT. It encodes CASSPTRGDTQYF.

The rearrangement joins TRBV27 to TRBJ1-1; TRBD1 aligns across 7 bases. The junction had 5 bases not matched to a gene; V was cut back by 3 bases and J by 1 base. The CDR3 is made up of 15 amino acids. CDR1 and CDR2 (germline): MNHEY, SMNVEV (reference sequence). The CDR3 DNA sequence: TGTGCCAGCAGTTTCTGGACAGGAACGAACACTGAAGCTTTCTTT. Translated, it gives CASSFWTGTNTEAFF.

The gene calls are TRBV5-1 and TRBJ2-5; 7 nucleotides line up with TRBD2. V lost 8 bases, J lost 1 base, and 2 bases stayed unmatched. The CDR3 is made up of 12 amino acids. Germline V gene lookup returns CDR1 SGHRS and CDR2 YFSETQ. In nucleotides, the CDR3 is TGCGCCAGTCGGGGGGTCCAAGAGACCCAGTACTTC. Translation gives CASRGVQETQYF.

The chain couples TRBV9 to TRBJ2-1; D call uncertain. CDR3 length: 14 amino acids. Germline CDR1 is SGDLS and CDR2 is YYNGEE. V was shortened by 0 bases and J by 1 base, with 5 bases between the two germline ends. CDR3 sequence reads: CASSVAQSYNEQFF. The CDR3 DNA reads as TGTGCCAGCAGCGTAGCTCAATCCTACAATGAGCAGTTCTTC.

This chain links TRBV4-1 with TRBJ2-3, with unresolved D. Trimming removed 4 bases at V and 1 base at J, with 12 bases between. Germline V gene data show CDR1 as MGHRA and CDR2 as YSYEKL. The CDR3 is made up of 15 amino acids. DNA of the CDR3: TGCGCCAGCAGCCCCAGCCCGGTGGGCACAGATACGCAGTATTTT. It codes for CASSPSPVGTDTQYF.

CDR3 DNA sequence: TGTGCCAGCAGCGCCGGGACGCACCGAGAAGCTTTCTTT. Translating it yields CASSAGTHREAFF. This chain uses TRBV11-2 with TRBJ1-1, with D possibly TRBD1 on 5 matching bases. Trimming shortened V by 5 bases and J by 8 bases, and 15 bases separated the two germline ends. The germline V gene has CDR1 SGHAT and CDR2 FQNNGV. The CDR3 covers 13 residues.

The genes are TRBV5-4 and TRBJ2-6, with D hard to call. This CDR3 is built from 19 residues. In germline, CDR1 is SGHNT, CDR2 YYREEE (reference sequence). Trimming took off 4 bases at V and 0 bases at J, with 20 bases between the two ends. The CDR3 loop reads CASSATVWTVNSGANVLTF. In DNA, the CDR3 is TGTGCCAGCAGCGCCACCGTCTGGACGGTTAACTCTGGGGCCAACGTCCTGACTTTC.

V and J are TRBV7-8 and TRBJ2-1; 11 bases align to TRBD2. Germline CDR1 reads SGHVS; CDR2 reads FQNEAQ. V was clipped by 1 base and J by 6 bases; unmatched bases: 8. This CDR3 contains 17 residues. CDR3 region: CASSLGLAGGLGNEQFF. CDR3 nucleotides: TGTGCCAGCAGCTTAGGTCTAGCGGGAGGATTGGGCAATGAGCAGTTCTTC.